This paragraph reports one T cell receptor beta chain. This sample stems from a study of blood T cell repertoires in COVID-19. Study information: The analysed material was cDNA or gDNA that came from T cells, B-cell-depleted T cells, or PBMCs.

TCRdb keeps only in-frame clones here, not all; method: immunoSEQ multiplex PCR. The sample has fewer than 350,000 clones, roughly 89% seen once. This CDR3 comprises 15 residues. The Seattle patients joined while their infection was active and were tracked longitudinally afterward. The specimen was peripheral blood. The genes are TRBV21-1 and TRBJ2-4; TRBD1 is the table's D call and was not checked against the DNA. TRBV21-1 is a documented pseudogene. The source of this sequence is a man aged 30-40 years with COVID-19, enrolled during active disease. CDR3 loop: CASTMISQTKNIQYF. DNA for the CDR3: TGTGCCAGCACCATGATCTCACAAACCAAAAACATTCAGTACTTC.